This TCR beta chain was observed in a study of shared clonotypes between healthy human individuals. Study-level information: CD4 naive cells filled three plates per donor, CD4 memory three, CD8 naive two and CD8 memory one. Overall study results and limits: Shared clonotypes across all four donors exceeded non-shared ones in generation probability. It was expected that sequencing depth would affect clonotype sharing among donors.

Deep-level running was used for the assay. Generated by immunoSEQ multiplex PCR, the TCRdb table keeps only in-frame clones and is missing some. In the table there are some 2,000,000 clones, approximately 96% of which are singletons. There are 12 residues in the CDR3. The germline V gene has CDR1 SNHLY and CDR2 FYNNEI. In regard to this clone: The antigen is not known.

The rearrangement uses TRBV2 and TRBJ1-2; 7 bases map to TRBD1. The specimen sequenced was naive CD4+ T cells sorted from blood. Subset described: CD45RA+ positively selected. This TCR was sampled from a man aged 18 to 35 in good health. The CDR3 region is CAEGTATYGYTF. The CDR3 DNA follows: TGTGCGGAAGGGACAGCGACCTATGGCTACACCTTC.